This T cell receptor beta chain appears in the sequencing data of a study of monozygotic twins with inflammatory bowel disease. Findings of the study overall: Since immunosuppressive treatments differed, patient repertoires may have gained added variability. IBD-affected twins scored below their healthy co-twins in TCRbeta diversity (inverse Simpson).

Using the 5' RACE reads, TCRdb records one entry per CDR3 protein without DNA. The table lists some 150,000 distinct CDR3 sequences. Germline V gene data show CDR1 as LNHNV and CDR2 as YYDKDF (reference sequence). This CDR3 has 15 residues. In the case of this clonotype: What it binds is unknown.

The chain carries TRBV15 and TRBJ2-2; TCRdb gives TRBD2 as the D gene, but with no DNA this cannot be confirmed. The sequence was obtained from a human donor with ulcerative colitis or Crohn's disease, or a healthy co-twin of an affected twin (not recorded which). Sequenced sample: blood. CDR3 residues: CATSIGGRGTGELFF.